This TCR beta chain comes out of a study of cytomegalovirus exposure and HLA in healthy donors. About this clone itself: Its antigen remains unknown.

Primers: 60 Vbeta forward and 13 Jbeta reverse. Generated by immunoSEQ multiplex PCR, the TCRdb table keeps only in-frame clones and is missing some. The table has about 130,000 clones, about 71% seen once. Germline V gene sequence: CDR1 KGHSH, CDR2 LQKENI. The CDR3 consists of 13 residues. Trimming took 3 bases from V and 4 from J, leaving 10 bases between them. Study findings and constraints: Common viral pathogens (according to a later analysis) appeared linked to several of the most significant clusters.

The chain recombines TRBV18 with TRBJ2-7; D is uncertain. The receptor's source is a woman aged 55-69 years in good health and CMV-seropositive. The material sequenced was PBMCs. The CDR3: CASSPLDGYEQYF. The CDR3 nucleotides are TGTGCCAGCTCACCCCTCGACGGGTACGAGCAGTACTTC.